The 7 T cell receptor beta chains listed next were all sequenced from one sample in a study of T cell responses to AZD1222 COVID-19 vaccine. TCRdb's copy holds only in-frame clones and misses some; the assay was immunoSEQ multiplex PCR. The sample contains tens of thousands of clones, about 89% of which appear only once. This material consisted of peripheral blood, taken on day 0 of MenACWY control vaccination. The source is an adult in good health.

The chain is built from TRBV13 and TRBJ2-4, with no clear D. The CDR3 is 16 residues long. Trimming took off 4 bases at V and 0 bases at J, with 13 bases between the two ends. CDR1 and CDR2 from the germline V gene are PRHDT and FYEKMQ (reference sequence). CDR3 DNA sequence: TGTGCCAGCAGCTCTTCTCCGGAATTAGCCAAAAACATTCAGTACTTC. Amino acids: CASSSSPELAKNIQYF.

The chain combines TRBV19 with TRBJ2-3; 7 bases align to TRBD1. CDR1 LNHDA and CDR2 SQIVND come from the germline V gene (reference sequence). This CDR3 region has 15 residues. The V gene end was trimmed by 5 bases and the J gene end by 2 bases; junction bases not matched to a gene: 7. The CDR3 DNA sequence: TGTGCCAGTAGTGTGACAGGGACCTTCACAGATACGCAGTATTTT. Amino acids: CASSVTGTFTDTQYF.

This clone was seen just once. The V call is TRBV18, the J call TRBJ2-5; tentatively, D is TRBD1 or TRBD2 (5 bases each). With 2 bases removed from V and 2 bases from J, the gap between germline ends came to 12 bases. The CDR3 is 15 residues long. Germline CDR1 reads KGHSH; CDR2 reads LQKENI. The CDR3: CASSPSGRPQETQYF. The CDR3 nucleotides read TGTGCCAGCTCACCATCGGGACGGCCACAAGAGACCCAGTACTTC.

This chain links TRBV9 with TRBJ2-7; TRBD1 matches 7 bases. This CDR3 is built from 14 residues. Germline V lookup: CDR1 SGDLS, CDR2 YYNGEE. The J segment lost 3 bases and the V segment lost 4 bases, leaving 7 bases of the junction unmatched. CDR3 DNA: TGTGCCAGCAGCCCCGCCGGGACAGACTACGAGCAGTACTTC. Amino acids: CASSPAGTDYEQYF.

The chain couples TRBV7-2 to TRBJ1-2; 7 bases agree with TRBD1. In germline, CDR1 is SGHTA, CDR2 FQGNSA. The ends lost 4 bases at V and 7 bases at J; junction bases unmatched: 6. The CDR3 sequence is 13 residues long. CDR3 residues: CASSSRQGSGYTF. CDR3 nucleotide sequence: TGTGCCAGCAGCTCCCGACAGGGTTCTGGCTACACCTTC.

V is TRBV29-1 and J is TRBJ2-2, with D unclear. The ends were cut back, 2 bases at V and 2 bases at J, with 9 bases in the middle. The CDR3 covers 14 residues. The germline gives CDR1 SQVTM, CDR2 ANQGSEA. The CDR3 loop is CSVEMDLNTGELFF. For the CDR3, the DNA is TGCAGCGTTGAAATGGACCTAAACACCGGGGAGCTGTTTTTT.

This rearrangement joins TRBV5-4 to TRBJ2-4, with D tentatively TRBD2 (5 bases). The V end lost 0 bases, the J end lost 7 bases, and 14 bases lay between the germline ends. The germline gives CDR1 SGHNT, CDR2 YYREEE (reference sequence). The CDR3 has 15 amino acids. The CDR3 DNA reads TGTGCCAGCAGCTTGGCCGGGGAAGGGAAGAACATTCAGTACTTC. The encoded protein is CASSLAGEGKNIQYF.